This is a list of T cell receptor beta chains from one sample in a study of PD-1 blockade in classical Hodgkin lymphoma. The repertoire was sequenced with immunoSEQ multiplex PCR; TCRdb's copy has only in-frame clones and lacks some. The sample shows about 37,000 clones, around 88% of them seen only once. The source material was peripheral blood mononuclear cells (PBMCs), sampled before the second cycle of nivolumab. All receptors come from a human donor with classical Hodgkin lymphoma. The CDR3 runs from the conserved cysteine through the conserved F or W. D genes are given only for firm matches. Where a row states a size, it is once, few, many or the class of an expanded clone; other rows omit it.

j_call d_call v_call clone_size cdr3_aa cdr3_nt
TRBJ1-1 NA TRBV28 NA CASSSPSALPNTEAFF TGTGCCAGCAGTTCCCCTTCCGCTTTACCGAACACTGAAGCTTTCTTT
TRBJ2-7 NA TRBV6-5 medium-sized CASSHSRSSYEQYF TGTGCCAGCAGCCACAGTCGGAGCTCCTACGAGCAGTACTTC
TRBJ2-7 NA TRBV7-3 NA CASSSNGLPGANEQYF TGTGCCAGCAGCTCCAATGGACTCCCGGGGGCCAACGAGCAGTACTTC
TRBJ2-3 NA TRBV28 NA CASSLLGVQGDTQYF TGTGCCAGCAGCCTCTTGGGAGTTCAGGGGGATACGCAGTATTTT
TRBJ2-7 NA TRBV28 NA CASGLRGVAREQYF TGTGCCAGCGGGCTCAGGGGAGTGGCTCGCGAGCAGTACTTC
TRBJ1-5 TRBD1 TRBV19 NA CASSIKGGGQPQHF TGTGCCAGTAGTATAAAAGGGGGCGGGCAGCCCCAGCATTTT
TRBJ1-1 NA TRBV27 medium-sized CASSLAMNTEAFF TGTGCCAGCAGTTTGGCGATGAACACTGAAGCTTTCTTT
TRBJ1-5 TRBD1 TRBV11-2 NA CASSPTGQANQPQHF TGTGCCAGCAGCCCCACGGGACAGGCAAATCAGCCCCAGCATTTT
TRBJ2-1 NA TRBV6-1 NA CASSEIGQGHEQFF TGTGCCAGCAGTGAGATCGGCCAGGGCCATGAGCAGTTCTTC
TRBJ1-4 NA TRBV11-2 NA CASSLDGGKLFF TGTGCCAGCAGCTTAGATGGGGGGAAACTGTTTTTT
TRBJ1-1 TRBD1 TRBV5-1 NA CASTPRGTNTEAFF TGCGCCAGCACCCCCAGGGGGACTAACACTGAAGCTTTCTTT
TRBJ2-1 TRBD2 TRBV18 NA CASRLAGVLDEQFF TGTGCCAGTAGACTAGCGGGAGTTTTGGATGAGCAGTTCTTC
TRBJ1-1 NA TRBV6-5 NA CAAGVRGNTEAFF TGTGCGGCGGGGGTCAGGGGTAACACTGAAGCTTTCTTT
TRBJ2-3 NA TRBV5-1 once CASSFSGPITDTQYF TGCGCCAGCAGCTTCAGCGGGCCTATCACAGATACGCAGTATTTT
TRBJ1-1 NA TRBV28 NA CASRRDSGRTEAFF TGTGCCAGCAGAAGGGACTCCGGGAGGACTGAAGCTTTCTTT
TRBJ2-3 NA TRBV7-6 NA CASSLSPPKGYF TGTGCCAGCAGCTTATCCCCCCCTAAGGGGTATTTT
TRBJ2-6 NA TRBV7-9 NA CASNNAYSGANVLTF TGTGCCAGCAACAACGCGTACTCTGGGGCCAACGTCCTGACTTTC
TRBJ2-7 TRBD1 TRBV30 once CAGRDRVHEQYF TGTGCCGGCCGGGACAGGGTCCACGAGCAGTACTTC
TRBJ2-5 NA TRBV5-1 NA CASSNQVGAGETQYF TGCGCCAGCAGCAATCAGGTCGGGGCAGGAGAGACCCAGTACTTC
TRBJ2-7 NA TRBV11-2 NA CASSPPFRYEQYF TGTGCCAGCAGCCCCCCGTTCAGGTACGAGCAGTACTTC
TRBJ2-7 TRBD2 TRBV18 NA CASSPSPRSGRSYEQYF TGTGCCAGCTCACCAAGCCCCCGGAGCGGGAGATCCTACGAGCAGTACTTC
TRBJ2-6 NA TRBV18 NA CASSRQGRQAPSQNSGANVLTF TGTGCCAGCTCACGACAAGGGAGGCAGGCCCCCTCCCAAAACTCTGGGGCCAACGTCCTGACTTTC